This TCR beta chain was recovered during a study of Graves' ophthalmopathy and Graves' hyperthyroidism. General study findings and limits: Blood also harbored most expanded thyroid clonotypes above 0.001 frequency. Ophthalmopathy progression was predicted by the model at 55% to 71% sensitivity and about 72% specificity.

Note on this clonotype: The target antigen is unknown.

The authors amplified TCR beta CDR3 regions, and they did so from RNA transcripts for repertoire sequencing. HTBI primers primed a first-round RT-PCR, and a second-round multiplex PCR followed. One entry per CDR3 protein results from TCRdb running MiXCR on the multiplex PCR reads. The sample shows approximately 540,000 distinct CDR3 sequences, about 40% of them seen only once. Diagnoses were established from clinical symptoms, serum thyroxine, TRAb, thyroid ultrasound and orbital computed tomography. CDR3 size: 14 residues. The germline CDR1 and CDR2 sequences are SNHLY and FYNNEI. Unmatched junction bases numbered 9, after V lost 9 bases and J lost 3 bases.

The sequencing input was peripheral blood or thyroid tissue (not recorded which). The origin of this receptor is an adult man with Graves' hyperthyroidism. The J gene is TRBJ2-7, the V gene TRBV2; 9 bases map to TRBD1. CDR3: CASSPMTGGYEQYF. Written as DNA, the CDR3 is TGTGCCAGTTCGCCAATGACAGGGGGCTACGAGCAGTACTTC.